A single sample is the source of the 20 T cell receptor beta chains below, sequenced in a study of blood T cells in healthy people across ages. A second PCR, run for roughly 7 to 11 cycles, used a sample-barcoded 5' primer plus a J-beta primer mix. MiXCR, run by TCRdb on the 5' RACE reads, gives a single entry per CDR3 protein. The sample comprises a few hundred thousand distinct CDR3 sequences, about 52% of which are singletons, and over 40% rests with the top ten. Specimen: blood. The receptors here all came from a man aged 55 to 69 in good health.

CDR3: CASRTEVGKLFF. The CDR3 nucleotides are TGTGCCAGCCGGACCGAAGTTGGAAAACTGTTTTTT. V is TRBV28 and J is TRBJ1-4; D gene ambiguous. The CDR3 has 12 residues. Germline-derived CDR1 and CDR2 are MDHEN and SYDVKM. V shed 8 bases and J shed 10 bases, with 14 bases lying between them.

The chain couples TRBV5-6 to TRBJ2-5; D gene uncertain. The CDR3 contains 14 residues. Germline CDR1 is SGHDT and CDR2 is YYEEEE. V shed 2 bases and J shed 1 base, with 9 bases lying between them. CDR3 protein: CASSFTQLQETQYF. The DNA for the CDR3 is TGTGCCAGCAGCTTTACCCAGCTCCAAGAGACCCAGTACTTC. Combining the CDR3 with reference TRBV5-6 and TRBJ2-5 gives the whole variable domain DAGVTQSPTHLIKTRGQQVTLRCSPKSGHDTVSWYQQALGQGPQFIFQYYEEEERQRGNFPDRFSGHQFPNYSSELNVNALLLGDSALYLCASSFTQLQETQYFGPGTRLLVL.

This clonotype came up a few times. The J gene is TRBJ1-4, the V gene TRBV21-1; the table's D gene call, TRBD1, was not cross checked with the DNA. TRBV21-1 is termed a pseudogene. The CDR3 is 17 residues long. CDR3 protein: CASSYAPGDGDNEKLFF. CDR3 coding DNA: TGTGCCAGCAGCTACGCACCAGGGGACGGGGATAATGAAAAACTGTTTTTT.

V gene TRBV5-1 combines with J gene TRBJ2-1; TRBD2 aligns across 10 bases. CDR1 and CDR2 (germline): SGHRS, YFSETQ. V was clipped by 0 bases and J by 6 bases; unmatched bases: 6. This CDR3 region has 16 residues. The CDR3 DNA reads TGCGCCAGCAGCTTGGCCGCTAGCGGGAGTCCCAATGAGCAGTTCTTC. It translates to CASSLAASGSPNEQFF.

This clonotype occurred a few times. The J gene is TRBJ2-5, the V gene TRBV4-2, with 11 bases lining up with TRBD2. The CDR3 has 15 amino acids. Germline loops: CDR1 LGHNA, CDR2 YNFKEQ. Unmatched junction bases numbered 8, after V lost 6 bases and J lost 5 bases. For the CDR3, the DNA is TGTGCCAGCAGACCTAGCGGGGGGCCCTCGGAGACCCAGTACTTC. It is translated as CASRPSGGPSETQYF.

In regard to this clonotype: It may be a read error: a sequence one base away is much more abundant. The J gene is TRBJ2-3, the V gene TRBV29-1; 10 nucleotides agree with TRBD2. V was pared by 4 bases and J by 1 base, with 8 bases of the junction left unmatched. This CDR3 is 16 amino acids long. Germline CDR1 is SQVTM and CDR2 is ANQGSEA. CDR3 residues: CSVGMWTSGGTDTQYF. The CDR3 nucleotides are TGCAGCGTTGGGATGTGGACTAGCGGTGGCACAGATACGCAGTATTTT.

This clonotype has a count of ten or more. The chain has TRBV4-3 and TRBJ2-6; D is unclear. V gave up 0 bases and J gave up 1 base, with 10 bases separating them. The CDR3 sequence is 17 residues long. CDR1 is LGHNA, CDR2 YSLEER, per germline. CDR3 in DNA: TGCGCCAGCAGCCAAGATAGGGCAATGTCTGGGGCCAACGTCCTGACTTTC. The encoded protein is CASSQDRAMSGANVLTF.

This clonotype was recorded a few times. The gene calls are TRBV20-1 and TRBJ2-7; TRBD2 matches at 7 bases. CDR3 length equals 15 residues. In germline, CDR1 is DFQATT, CDR2 SNEGSKA (reference sequence). Trimming removed 0 bases from V and 0 bases from J; junction bases left unmatched: 5. CDR3 sequence: CSARDSRGSSYEQYF. Written as DNA, the CDR3 is TGCAGTGCTAGAGATTCGCGGGGGAGCTCCTACGAGCAGTACTTC.

This clonotype has more than one count but fewer than ten. The chain employs TRBV7-9 and TRBJ1-2; perhaps TRBD1 as D (6 bases). Between the trimmed V and J ends, which lost 4 bases and 8 bases, there was a span of 17 bases. CDR1 SEHNR and CDR2 FQNEAQ come from the germline V gene (reference sequence). The CDR3 runs to 14 residues. CDR3 protein: CASSSWDTTRGYTF. DNA of the CDR3: TGTGCCAGCAGCTCCTGGGACACTACTCGGGGCTACACCTTC.

The rearrangement uses TRBV14 and TRBJ2-7; weak D call: TRBD2 (5 bases). This CDR3 is 21 amino acids long. Looked up from germline, CDR1 is SGHDN and CDR2 is FVKESK. V lost 0 bases to trimming and J lost 0 bases, with 27 bases between them. CDR3: CASSQEVRGQSAVPSSYEQYF. The CDR3, as DNA: TGTGCCAGCAGCCAAGAGGTCCGAGGGCAGAGCGCCGTTCCGAGCTCCTACGAGCAGTACTTC.

Worth noting for this clonotype: A much larger clone lies a single base off, so this may be a read error. V and J are TRBV5-1 and TRBJ2-3, with TRBD2 as a possible D gene (5 bases). Trimming took off 4 bases at V and 8 bases at J, with 20 bases between the two ends. Germline CDR1 is SGHRS and CDR2 is YFSETQ. CDR3 length: 15 amino acids. The CDR3 loop reads CASSTRTLEAATQYF. CDR3 in DNA: TGCGCCAGCAGCACAAGGACTTTAGAGGCAGCTACGCAGTATTTT.

This clonotype was seen more than once but under ten times. V gene TRBV9 combines with J gene TRBJ2-3; 7 bases match TRBD2. The CDR3 has 18 amino acids. CDR1 is SGDLS, CDR2 YYNGEE, per germline. The junction had 18 bases not matched to a gene; V was cut back by 2 bases and J by 6 bases. The CDR3 DNA is TGTGCCAGCAGCGTCGAAATCTCTAGCGGAACCCACATGGATACGCAGTATTTT. This sequence encodes CASSVEISSGTHMDTQYF.

The genes are TRBV18 and TRBJ2-7; D might be TRBD2 (6 bases). The CDR3 is 17 residues long. From germline, CDR1 is KGHSH and CDR2 LQKENI. V was trimmed by 3 bases and J by 4 bases, leaving 22 bases between them. Here the CDR3 DNA reads TGTGCCAGCTCACCTGCTACAGGAGGGTTATTATCGTACGAGCAGTACTTC. Amino acid sequence: CASSPATGGLLSYEQYF.

The table lists this clonotype with many counts. The chain has TRBV4-3 and TRBJ2-7, with D possibly being TRBD2 (5 bases). The V gene lost 0 bases and the J gene lost 2 bases, with 8 bases spanning the gap. Germline V gives CDR1 LGHNA, CDR2 YSLEER. This CDR3 spans 14 amino acids. CDR3 sequence: CASSQEPGTYEQYF. CDR3 DNA sequence: TGCGCCAGCAGCCAAGAACCCGGGACCTACGAGCAGTACTTC.

CDR3 nucleotide sequence: TGTGCCAGCAGCCCCGACAGGGGGGGAGGAGAGACCCAGTACTTC. Translated: CASSPDRGGGETQYF. The J gene is TRBJ2-5, the V gene TRBV3-1; 9 bases agree with TRBD1. The V segment lost 4 bases and the J segment 4 bases; nucleotides outside the gene matches: 7. Germline V CDR1 and CDR2: LGHDT, YNNKEL (reference sequence). The CDR3 spans 15 residues.

The chain joins TRBV6-5 to TRBJ2-1; 11 positions agree with TRBD1. The tail of the sequence fits TRBJ2-7 better, so the J call may be wrong. The CDR3 consists of 15 residues. Germline V gene sequence: CDR1 MNHEY, CDR2 SVGAGI. CDR3: CASSYWDRGGREQYF. The CDR3 DNA reads as TGTGCCAGCAGTTACTGGGACAGGGGGGGACGCGAGCAGTACTTC.

The chain is built from TRBV5-1 and TRBJ2-3, with D perhaps TRBD2 (5 bases). Germline CDR1 reads SGHRS; CDR2 reads YFSETQ. Trimming took 2 bases from V and 4 from J, leaving 14 bases between them. The CDR3 is 15 residues long. For the CDR3, the DNA is TGCGCCAGCAGCTTCGGCGGGCGGGCCGCAGATACGCAGTATTTT. Amino acid sequence: CASSFGGRAADTQYF.

The genes are TRBV18 and TRBJ1-4; D unclear. The CDR3 extends over 14 amino acids. Per the germline V gene, CDR1 is KGHSH and CDR2 is LQKENI. V lost 3 bases and J lost 0, with 5 bases in between. The CDR3 is CASSPAPTNEKLFF. CDR3 coding DNA: TGTGCCAGCTCACCTGCCCCAACTAATGAAAAACTGTTTTTT.

This clonotype was found a few times. The V gene is TRBV12-3 or TRBV12-4, the J gene TRBJ2-3; unclear D gene. V lost 1 base, J lost 8 bases, and 10 bases lay in between. The CDR3 length is 13 residues. As DNA, the CDR3 is TGTGCCAGCAGTTTAGAACCCCGGGCTACGCAGTATTTT. Encoded protein: CASSLEPRATQYF.

The CDR3 DNA reads TGCAGCGTTGACGTGACAGGGGGCTCCGAGCAGTACTTC. Translation: CSVDVTGGSEQYF. This rearrangement joins TRBV29-1 to TRBJ2-5; 10 nucleotides agree with TRBD1. Matching the DNA end better, TRBJ2-7 makes the J call doubtful. CDR1 and CDR2 (germline): SQVTM, ANQGSEA. The length of the CDR3 is 13 residues.